The next 8 T cell receptor beta chains were all read from a single sample in a study of cytomegalovirus exposure and HLA in healthy donors. The study ran its PCR with 60 Vbeta and 13 Jbeta primers. The data were produced by immunoSEQ multiplex PCR, yet TCRdb's version contains in-frame clones alone and is incomplete. Here the sample spans about 200,000 clones, 65% to 85% being singletons. Sequencing used PBMCs. All receptors come from a boy between 2 and 10 years old in good health and CMV-seronegative.

This chain joins TRBV29-1 and TRBJ1-1; 7 bases align to TRBD1. The CDR3 covers 13 residues. With 5 bases clipped from V and 4 bases from J, the junction kept 7 bases outside the gene matches. From germline, CDR1 is SQVTM and CDR2 ANQGSEA. The CDR3 DNA is TGCAGCGTTTACCAGGGGGTCGGCACTGAAGCTTTCTTT. Protein sequence: CSVYQGVGTEAFF.

The rearrangement joins TRBV20-1 to TRBJ2-3; no firm D call. The germline V gene encodes CDR1 DFQATT and CDR2 SNEGSKA (reference sequence). The CDR3 covers 11 residues. V lost 6 bases and J lost 3, with 7 bases in between. The CDR3 loop reads CSASKTDTQYF. The DNA for the CDR3 is TGCAGTGCCTCTAAGACAGATACGCAGTATTTT.

This clone appeared a few times. V is TRBV2 and J is TRBJ2-7; D is unclear. The CDR3 runs 11 residues. V lost 5 bases and J lost 6, with 8 bases in between. CDR1 and CDR2 (germline): SNHLY, FYNNEI. This chain's CDR3 is CASSLVSEQYF. In DNA form, the CDR3 reads TGTGCCAGCAGTCTGGTGAGCGAGCAGTACTTC. Drawing the rest from reference TRBV2 and TRBJ2-7, the complete variable domain is EPEVTQTPSHQVTQMGQEVILRCVPISNHLYFYWYRQILGQKVEFLVSFYNNEISEKSEIFDDQFSVERPDGSNFTLKIRSTKLEDSAMYFCASSLVSEQYFGPGTRLTVT.

The chain has TRBV15 and TRBJ2-7, with 8 bases identical to TRBD1. Germline V CDR1 and CDR2: LNHNV, YYDKDF (reference sequence). CDR3 length equals 14 residues. Unmatched junction bases numbered 1, after V lost 0 bases and J lost 3 bases. The CDR3 spells CATSRDRGRYEQYF. CDR3 coding DNA: TGTGCCACCAGCAGAGACAGGGGGCGCTACGAGCAGTACTTC.

This clone occurred once. The rearrangement uses TRBV1 and TRBJ2-1; the D call in the table, TRBD2, was not verified against the DNA. TRBV1 is flagged as a pseudogene. This CDR3 spans 17 amino acids. For the CDR3, the DNA is TGCACCAGCAGCCAACGACCGGGACTAGCGAATATCTATGAGCAGTTCTTC. Its protein product is CTSSQRPGLANIYEQFF.

V usage is TRBV4-2 and J usage is TRBJ2-3, with a possible D match to TRBD2 (5 bases). V lost 1 base and J lost 0, with 14 bases in between. Germline V lookup: CDR1 LGHNA, CDR2 YNFKEQ. The CDR3 runs to 17 residues. The CDR3 DNA is TGTGCCAGCAGCCAAGCGCCCCACCGCGGGAGCACAGATACGCAGTATTTT. Translating it yields CASSQAPHRGSTDTQYF.

This clone was found a few times. The V and J genes are TRBV27 and TRBJ1-5; D is perhaps TRBD1 (5 bases). This CDR3 region has 13 residues. Germline V CDR1 and CDR2: MNHEY, SMNVEV (reference sequence). V lost 4 bases, J lost 5 bases, and 9 bases lay in between. As DNA, the CDR3 is TGTGCCAGCAGTTGGGACTCATATCAGCCCCAGCATTTT. Translating gives CASSWDSYQPQHF.

The CDR3 nucleotides read TGCAGCGTACTCACAGAAAAGAACACCGGGGAGCTGTTTTTT. This gives the protein CSVLTEKNTGELFF. This chain uses TRBV29-1 with TRBJ2-2; no clear D. V lost 6 bases and J lost 1, with 12 bases in between. The germline CDR1 and CDR2 sequences are SQVTM and ANQGSEA. This CDR3 has 14 residues.